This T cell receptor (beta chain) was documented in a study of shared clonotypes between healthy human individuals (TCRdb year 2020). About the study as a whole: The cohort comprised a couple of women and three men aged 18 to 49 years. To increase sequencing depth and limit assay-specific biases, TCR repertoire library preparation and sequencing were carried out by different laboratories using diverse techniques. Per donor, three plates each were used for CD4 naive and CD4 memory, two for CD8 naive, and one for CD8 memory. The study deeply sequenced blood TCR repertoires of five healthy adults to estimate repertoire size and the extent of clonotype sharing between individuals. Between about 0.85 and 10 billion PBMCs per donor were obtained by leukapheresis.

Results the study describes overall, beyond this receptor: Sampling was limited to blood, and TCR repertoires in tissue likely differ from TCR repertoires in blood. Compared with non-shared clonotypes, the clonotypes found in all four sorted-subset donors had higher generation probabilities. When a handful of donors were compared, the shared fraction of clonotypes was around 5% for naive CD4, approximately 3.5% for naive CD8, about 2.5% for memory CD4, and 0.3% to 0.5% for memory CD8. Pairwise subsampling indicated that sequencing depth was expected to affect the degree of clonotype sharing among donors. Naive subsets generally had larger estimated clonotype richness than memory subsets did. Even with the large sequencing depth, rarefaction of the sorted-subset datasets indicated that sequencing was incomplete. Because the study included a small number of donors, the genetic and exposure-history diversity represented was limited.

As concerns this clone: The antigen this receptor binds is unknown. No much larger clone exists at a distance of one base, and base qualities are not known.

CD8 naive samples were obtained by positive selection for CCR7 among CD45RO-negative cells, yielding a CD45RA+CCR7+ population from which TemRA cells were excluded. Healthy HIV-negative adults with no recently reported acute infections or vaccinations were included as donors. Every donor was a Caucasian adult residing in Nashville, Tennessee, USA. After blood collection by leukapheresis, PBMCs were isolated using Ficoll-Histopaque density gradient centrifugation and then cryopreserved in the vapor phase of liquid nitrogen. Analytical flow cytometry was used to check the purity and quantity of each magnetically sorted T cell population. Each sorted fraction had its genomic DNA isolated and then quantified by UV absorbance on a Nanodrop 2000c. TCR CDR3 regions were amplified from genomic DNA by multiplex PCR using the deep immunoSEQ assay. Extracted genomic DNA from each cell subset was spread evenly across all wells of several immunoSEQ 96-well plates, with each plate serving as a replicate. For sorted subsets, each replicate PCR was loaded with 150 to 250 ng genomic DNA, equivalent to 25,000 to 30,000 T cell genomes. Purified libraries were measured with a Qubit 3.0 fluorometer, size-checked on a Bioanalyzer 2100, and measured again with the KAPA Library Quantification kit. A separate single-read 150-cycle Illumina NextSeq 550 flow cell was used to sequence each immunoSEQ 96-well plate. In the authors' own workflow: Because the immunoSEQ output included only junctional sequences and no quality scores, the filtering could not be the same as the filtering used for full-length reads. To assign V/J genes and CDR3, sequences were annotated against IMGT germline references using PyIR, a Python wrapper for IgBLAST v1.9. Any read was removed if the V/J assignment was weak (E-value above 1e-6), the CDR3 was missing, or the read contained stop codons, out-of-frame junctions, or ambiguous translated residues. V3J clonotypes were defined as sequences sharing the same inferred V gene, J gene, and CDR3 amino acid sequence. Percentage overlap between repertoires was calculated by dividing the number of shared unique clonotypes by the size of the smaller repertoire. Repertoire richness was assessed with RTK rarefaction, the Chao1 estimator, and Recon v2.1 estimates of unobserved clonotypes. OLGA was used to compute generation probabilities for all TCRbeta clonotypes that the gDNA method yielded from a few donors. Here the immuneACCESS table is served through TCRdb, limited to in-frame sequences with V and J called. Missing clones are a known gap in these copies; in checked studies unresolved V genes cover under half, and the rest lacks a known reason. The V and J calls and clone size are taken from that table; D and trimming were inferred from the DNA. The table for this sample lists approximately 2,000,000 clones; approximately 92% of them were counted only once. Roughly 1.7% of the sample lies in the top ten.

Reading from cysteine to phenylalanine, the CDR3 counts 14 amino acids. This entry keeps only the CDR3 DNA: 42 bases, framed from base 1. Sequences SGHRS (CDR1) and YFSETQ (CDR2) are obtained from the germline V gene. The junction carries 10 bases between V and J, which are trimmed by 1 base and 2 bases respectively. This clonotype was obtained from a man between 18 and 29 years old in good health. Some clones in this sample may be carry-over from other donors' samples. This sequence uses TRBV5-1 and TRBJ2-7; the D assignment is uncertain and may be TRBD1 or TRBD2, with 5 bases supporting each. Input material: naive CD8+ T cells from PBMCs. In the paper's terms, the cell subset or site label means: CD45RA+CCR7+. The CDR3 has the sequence CASSLLGGTYEQYF. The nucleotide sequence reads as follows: TGCGCCAGCAGCTTGCTTGGGGGTACCTACGAGCAGTACTTC. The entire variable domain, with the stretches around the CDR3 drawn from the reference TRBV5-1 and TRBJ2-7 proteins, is KAGVTQTPRYLIKTRGQQVTLSCSPISGHRSVSWYQQTPGQGLQFLFEYFSETQRNKGNFPGRFSGRQFSNSRSEMNVSTLELGDSALYLCASSLLGGTYEQYFGPGTRLTVT.